One and the same sample provided the 29 T cell receptor beta chains below, sequenced in a study of patients and donors after allogeneic stem cell transplantation. TCRdb reanalysed the RT-PCR reads using MiXCR and keeps one entry per CDR3 protein. Counted here are about 230,000 distinct CDR3 sequences, around an eighth occurring once; the ten biggest clones make up roughly 11%. Source material: blood, either unsorted or a sorted T cell fraction (not recorded which). The receptors were sampled from a human donor who was either an allogeneic HSCT recipient or a stem cell or donor lymphocyte infusion donor (not recorded which). It is not recorded whose cells these are; they may come from a transplant donor.

J is TRBJ1-1 and V is TRBV6-5; a weak D match, TRBD1 (5 bases). V was pared by 4 bases and J by 9 bases, with 18 bases between. The CDR3 is 14 amino acids. CDR1 MNHEY and CDR2 SVGAGI come from the germline V gene. CDR3 DNA sequence: TGTGCCAGCAGTTCCCCCGGGTGGGGCGTTCAAGCTTTCTTT. Translating it yields CASSSPGWGVQAFF.

This clonotype has more than one count but fewer than ten. The chain couples TRBV4-3 to TRBJ2-7, with 8 bases lining up with TRBD1. With V trimmed by 1 base and J by 4 bases, 6 bases remained unmatched. The CDR3 length is 15 residues. The germline V gene has CDR1 LGHNA and CDR2 YSLEER. CDR3 protein: CASSQGRTGYYEQYF. The CDR3 coding sequence is TGCGCCAGCAGCCAAGGGCGGACAGGGTATTACGAGCAGTACTTC.

This clonotype was seen many times. CDR3 DNA: TGTGCCACCAGCAGAGACGGGAGGGCCGGACAAGAGACCCAGTACTTC. Translating gives CATSRDGRAGQETQYF. The chain uses TRBV15 and TRBJ2-5; TRBD2 agrees at 8 bases. V gave up 0 bases and J gave up 2 bases; unmatched junction bases: 5. The CDR3 runs 16 residues. CDR1 is LNHNV, CDR2 YYDKDF, per germline (reference sequence).

This clonotype was recorded at least ten times. The rearrangement uses TRBV3-1 and TRBJ2-2; D is perhaps TRBD1 or TRBD2 (5 bases each). V gave up 4 bases and J gave up 7 bases, with 13 bases separating them. The CDR3 is 14 residues long. Per the germline V gene, CDR1 is LGHDT and CDR2 is YNNKEL (reference sequence). The chain's CDR3 is CASSRLGDVGELFF. The CDR3 coding sequence is TGTGCCAGCAGCCGCCTAGGGGACGTCGGGGAGCTGTTTTTT.

This clonotype turned up a few times. V gene TRBV5-6 combines with J gene TRBJ2-5, with 7 nucleotides matching TRBD2. This CDR3 comprises 17 residues. Germline trimming cut 6 bases from V and 3 bases from J; bases unmatched to any gene: 17. Germline assignment: CDR1 SGHDT and CDR2 YYEEEE. DNA for the CDR3: TGTGCCAGCACGGGGTGGGAGGGGCCGACTAGAAAAGAGACCCAGTACTTC. Translating gives CASTGWEGPTRKETQYF. The full variable domain, completed using reference TRBV5-6 and TRBJ2-5, is DAGVTQSPTHLIKTRGQQVTLRCSPKSGHDTVSWYQQALGQGPQFIFQYYEEEERQRGNFPDRFSGHQFPNYSSELNVNALLLGDSALYLCASTGWEGPTRKETQYFGPGTRLLVL.

V usage is TRBV20-1 and J usage is TRBJ2-1; the D is unclear. Per germline, CDR1 DFQATT and CDR2 SNEGSKA (reference sequence). V lost 2 bases, J lost 6 bases, and 11 bases lay in between. This CDR3 region has 13 residues. CDR3 protein: CSARHGPVNEQFF. The CDR3 coding sequence is TGCAGTGCTAGACACGGACCAGTCAATGAGCAGTTCTTC.

This chain uses TRBV12-3 or TRBV12-4 with TRBJ1-5; tentatively, D is TRBD1 (5 bases). The CDR3 contains 14 residues. Trimming left V 5 bases short and J 1 base short, with 9 bases between. The CDR3 coding sequence is TGTGCCAGCAGTGGACATGACAGCAATCAGCCCCAGCATTTT. Translated: CASSGHDSNQPQHF.

In this sample, this clonotype turned up a few times. One junction end disagrees with the germline gene, perhaps due to a read error. V usage is TRBV7-7 and J usage is TRBJ2-5, with 8 bases that match TRBD1. The CDR3 sequence is 16 residues long. CDR1 is SSHAT, CDR2 FNYEAQ, per germline (reference sequence). CDR3 bases: TGTGCTAGCAGCTTAGGAAGGGACAGGTACCAAGAGACCCAGTACTTC. As protein: CASSLGRDRYQETQYF.

The chain couples TRBV6-1 to TRBJ1-1, with 7 bases that match TRBD1. Trimming took 5 bases from V and 6 from J; bases not matched to a gene: 9. CDR1 is MNHNS and CDR2 is SASEGT in the germline V gene. The CDR3 sequence is 14 residues long. The CDR3 loop reads CASSRQGLFAEAFF. The DNA for the CDR3 is TGTGCCAGCAGTCGACAGGGTCTTTTCGCTGAAGCTTTCTTT.

The CDR3 is CASSLGRGGVYEQYF. The CDR3 DNA reads TGTGCCAGCAGTTTAGGGCGGGGGGGCGTCTACGAGCAGTACTTC. The J gene is TRBJ2-7, the V gene TRBV12-3 or TRBV12-4, with 9 bases matching TRBD2. The V segment lost 1 base and the J segment 3 bases; nucleotides outside the gene matches: 4. The CDR3 runs to 15 residues.

This clonotype showed up just a few times. V gene TRBV5-1 combines with J gene TRBJ2-5; TRBD2 matches at 10 bases. The junction had 10 bases not matched to a gene; V was cut back by 4 bases and J by 4 bases. The CDR3 spans 16 residues. CDR1 is SGHRS and CDR2 is YFSETQ in the germline V gene. CDR3 DNA sequence: TGCGCCAGCAGCCCGGAAGCGGGGGGGCCTGGAGAGACCCAGTACTTC. It encodes CASSPEAGGPGETQYF.

The V call is TRBV5-5, the J call TRBJ2-1; D perhaps matches TRBD2 (6 bases). The V and J ends lost 3 bases and 4 bases respectively, with 14 bases between them. Germline CDR1 reads SGHKS; CDR2 reads YYEKEE (reference sequence). This CDR3 is built from 15 residues. The CDR3 loop reads CASSSSGDSYNEQFF. The CDR3 region has the DNA TGTGCCAGCAGCTCATCGGGGGACTCTTACAATGAGCAGTTCTTC.

The chain recombines TRBV14 with TRBJ1-5; D unclear. Trimming removed 5 bases from V and 9 bases from J, with 14 bases in between. The CDR3 totals 13 residues. Germline V gene sequence: CDR1 SGHDN, CDR2 FVKESK. This CDR3 is CASSKVTRPPQHF. DNA for the CDR3: TGTGCCAGCAGCAAGGTGACCCGGCCGCCCCAGCATTTT.

This rearrangement joins TRBV4-1 to TRBJ1-1; D is ambiguous. The CDR3 is 14 amino acids. The germline V gene has CDR1 MGHRA and CDR2 YSYEKL. The V end was cut by 4 bases, the J end by 0 bases, with 9 bases between. This chain's CDR3 is CASSLSHVNTEAFF. For the CDR3, the DNA is TGCGCCAGCAGCCTAAGCCACGTGAACACTGAAGCTTTCTTT.

This clonotype was found many times. The chain combines TRBV30 with TRBJ2-2; 8 bases align to TRBD1. Germline V lookup: CDR1 GTSNPN, CDR2 SVGIG (reference sequence). J gave up 7 bases and V 4 bases, and 8 bases lay outside the gene matches. The CDR3 length is 14 residues. CDR3 residues: CAWTTGGFNGELFF. CDR3 coding DNA: TGTGCCTGGACAACAGGGGGATTTAACGGGGAGCTGTTTTTT.

This clonotype showed up just a few times. This chain joins TRBV4-3 and TRBJ1-1, with no clear D. Per germline, CDR1 LGHNA and CDR2 YSLEER. The CDR3 is 14 amino acids. Trimming pared 0 bases from V and 1 base from J, leaving 6 bases between. The CDR3 reads CASSQEAGNTEAFF. The CDR3 nucleotides read TGCGCCAGCAGCCAAGAAGCGGGGAACACTGAAGCTTTCTTT.

There are a few counts of this clonotype. The chain combines TRBV12-3 or TRBV12-4 with TRBJ1-6; possibly TRBD1 for D (5 bases). Trimming cost V 0 bases and J 10 bases, with 16 bases left between them. The CDR3 covers 16 residues. CDR3: CASSLATGTSGSPLHF. In DNA form, the CDR3 reads TGTGCCAGCAGTTTAGCTACCGGGACGTCGGGGTCACCCCTCCACTTT.

The rearrangement joins TRBV19 to TRBJ1-5, with 7 bases lining up with TRBD1. With 8 bases clipped from V and 2 bases from J, the junction kept 6 bases outside the gene matches. The CDR3 runs to 14 residues. Per germline, CDR1 LNHDA and CDR2 SQIVND (reference sequence). CDR3 sequence (DNA): TGTGCCAGTCAGACAGGGTTAGGCAATCAGCCCCAGCATTTT. Amino acid sequence: CASQTGLGNQPQHF.

The V gene is TRBV4-1, the J gene TRBJ2-3; TRBD2 agrees at 8 bases. V trimming: 3 bases; J trimming: 1 base; junction bases outside the gene matches: 3. Germline CDR1 reads MGHRA; CDR2 reads YSYEKL. The CDR3 sequence is 15 residues long. CDR3 sequence reads: CASSHTSGGTDTQYF. The DNA of the CDR3 is TGCGCCAGCAGCCACACTAGCGGTGGCACAGATACGCAGTATTTT.

This clonotype has ten or more counts. The chain employs TRBV6-2 or TRBV6-3 and TRBJ2-7; 8 bases map to TRBD2. Per germline, CDR1 MNHEY and CDR2 SVGEGT. Trimming at V came to 8 bases and at J to 2 bases, leaving 8 bases not matched to a gene. The CDR3 runs to 14 residues. CDR3 loop: CASRLSGDPYEQYF. The CDR3 DNA follows: TGTGCCAGCCGGCTTAGCGGGGACCCCTACGAGCAGTACTTC.

The chain recombines TRBV10-3 with TRBJ2-1; 10 bases are shared with TRBD2. Per germline, CDR1 ENHRY and CDR2 SYGVKD. The CDR3 runs 16 residues. With 6 bases clipped from V and 6 bases from J, the junction kept 11 bases outside the gene matches. In DNA form, the CDR3 reads TGTGCCATCAGCGGTCAGCGGGAGGGCCTCGGCAATGAGCAGTTCTTC. This sequence encodes CAISGQREGLGNEQFF.

This clonotype was found many times. V usage is TRBV12-3 or TRBV12-4 and J usage is TRBJ1-1, with TRBD1 identical over 7 bases. The CDR3 spans 14 residues. The junction had 9 bases not matched to a gene; V was cut back by 5 bases and J by 6 bases. The CDR3 DNA reads as TGTGCCAGCAGTCCAGAAACAGGGGTACCTGAAGCTTTCTTT. The encoded protein is CASSPETGVPEAFF.

V is TRBV29-1 and J is TRBJ2-5, with D possibly being TRBD2 (7 bases). This CDR3 spans 12 amino acids. The germline V gene encodes CDR1 SQVTM and CDR2 ANQGSEA. V was trimmed by 6 bases and J by 4 bases, leaving 12 bases between them. CDR3: CSVRRGGETQYF. CDR3 DNA sequence: TGCAGCGTCCGTAGGGGGGGAGAGACCCAGTACTTC.

The rearrangement links TRBV2 to TRBJ2-3, with D perhaps TRBD2 (6 bases). Trimming pared 5 bases from V and 2 bases from J, leaving 17 bases between. CDR3 length: 16 residues. The germline V gene has CDR1 SNHLY and CDR2 FYNNEI. The CDR3 coding sequence is TGTGCCAGCAGTCCCGCGTTGGGGGGTCCCACAGATACGCAGTATTTT. Its translation: CASSPALGGPTDTQYF.

This clonotype was detected ten times or more. The rearrangement links TRBV20-1 to TRBJ2-1, with D possibly being TRBD2 (5 bases). The CDR3 has 16 residues. The V gene lost 1 base and the J gene lost 1 base, with 14 bases spanning the gap. Germline V gives CDR1 DFQATT, CDR2 SNEGSKA (reference sequence). The chain's CDR3 is CSARARAVLSYNEQFF. The DNA of the CDR3 is TGCAGTGCTAGAGCGAGGGCAGTCCTTTCCTACAATGAGCAGTTCTTC.

This clonotype came up many times. In DNA, the CDR3 is TGTGCCAGCAGTTTAGGGATCCCCTACGAGCAGTACTTC. Its translation is CASSLGIPYEQYF. This sequence joins TRBV12-3 or TRBV12-4 and TRBJ2-7; D uncertain. The V gene lost 1 base and the J gene lost 2 bases, with 6 bases spanning the gap. CDR3 length: 13 amino acids.

The rearrangement uses TRBV7-8 and TRBJ2-7, with TRBD1 identical over 9 bases. Germline V CDR1 and CDR2: SGHVS, FQNEAQ. This CDR3 comprises 15 residues. With V trimmed by 8 bases and J by 0 bases, 8 bases remained unmatched. CDR3 in DNA: TGTGCCAGCGACTCGGGACAGGGACTCTCCTACGAGCAGTACTTC. This sequence encodes CASDSGQGLSYEQYF.

This clonotype was detected a few times. The rearrangement links TRBV3-1 to TRBJ1-6; D is unclear. The CDR3 consists of 15 residues. Germline values: CDR1 LGHDT, CDR2 YNNKEL (reference sequence). The V gene lost 7 bases and the J gene lost 7 bases, with 17 bases spanning the gap. In DNA form, the CDR3 reads TGTGCCAGCACCGAGACATGGGCAACGAATTCACCCCTCCACTTT. The encoded protein is CASTETWATNSPLHF. Looking up the rest from reference TRBV3-1 and TRBJ1-6 gives the full variable domain: DTAVSQTPKYLVTQMGNDKSIKCEQNLGHDTMYWYKQDSKKFLKIMFSYNNKELIINETVPNRFSPKSPDKAHLNLHINSLELGDSAVYFCASTETWATNSPLHFGNGTRLTVT.

Written as DNA, the CDR3 is TGTGCCAGCTCACCTTACCGCCTCGACTCTGGAAACACCATATATTTT. Translated: CASSPYRLDSGNTIYF. The J gene is TRBJ1-3, the V gene TRBV18; D is ambiguous. Germline lookup yields CDR1 KGHSH and CDR2 LQKENI. The length of the CDR3 is 16 residues. The V gene lost 3 bases and the J gene lost 0 bases, with 12 bases spanning the gap. The complete variable domain, with remaining parts taken from reference TRBV18 and TRBJ1-3, reads NAGVMQNPRHLVRRRGQEARLRCSPMKGHSHVYWYRQLPEEGLKFMVYLQKENIIDESGMPKERFSAEFPKEGPSILRIQQVVRGDSAAYFCASSPYRLDSGNTIYFGEGSWLTVV.